One sample yielded the 10 T cell receptor beta chains listed below, sequenced in a study of blood T cell repertoires in COVID-19. Profiled with immunoSEQ multiplex PCR; TCRdb holds only in-frame clones, not every one. The sample holds a few hundred thousand clones, around 91% seen once. Specimen: peripheral blood. The receptors here all came from an older woman with COVID-19, enrolled during active disease.

CDR3 amino acids: CSASGRGRGNQPQHF. Written as DNA, the CDR3 is TGCAGTGCTAGTGGCAGGGGCAGGGGCAATCAGCCCCAGCATTTT. The chain combines TRBV20-1 with TRBJ1-5, with D perhaps TRBD1 (6 bases). V lost 3 bases to trimming and J lost 2 bases, with 14 bases between them. This CDR3 region has 15 residues. CDR1 and CDR2 from the germline V gene are DFQATT and SNEGSKA (reference sequence).

The gene calls are TRBV30 and TRBJ1-5; 7 nucleotides match TRBD1. The CDR3 has 14 amino acids. Losses at the gene ends were 5 bases for V and 3 bases for J; bases not matched to a gene: 7. Per germline, CDR1 GTSNPN and CDR2 SVGIG (reference sequence). CDR3 nucleotide sequence: TGTGCCTGGGAACCGGGGACAGCCAATCAGCCCCAGCATTTT. Translation: CAWEPGTANQPQHF.

V is TRBV19 and J is TRBJ2-1; 11 positions agree with TRBD2. Germline trimming cut 5 bases from V and 0 bases from J; bases unmatched to any gene: 12. The CDR3 sequence is 19 residues long. CDR1 is LNHDA, CDR2 SQIVND, per germline (reference sequence). The CDR3 DNA is TGTGCCAGTAGTTTTGCCGCTAGCGGGGGGTTCAGCTCCTACAATGAGCAGTTCTTC. Amino acid sequence: CASSFAASGGFSSYNEQFF.

The J gene is TRBJ2-2, the V gene TRBV9; 9 bases line up with TRBD1. V lost 4 bases and J lost 8; bases outside the gene matches: 6. The CDR3 spans 14 residues. CDR1 is SGDLS, CDR2 YYNGEE, per germline. The chain's CDR3 is CASSRDREFGELFF. CDR3 DNA sequence: TGTGCCAGCAGCCGGGACAGGGAATTTGGGGAGCTGTTTTTT.

The chain joins TRBV25-1 to TRBJ1-2; D is ambiguous. The CDR3 contains 14 residues. Trimming stripped 1 base from V and 1 base from J, with 7 bases between. Germline V gives CDR1 MGHDK, CDR2 SYGVNS. The CDR3: CASSESGVNYGYTF. CDR3 DNA sequence: TGTGCCAGCAGTGAATCAGGTGTTAACTATGGCTACACCTTC.

The chain uses TRBV7-2 and TRBJ1-2; no reliable D call. There are 14 residues in the CDR3. V was clipped by 5 bases and J by 5 bases, with 15 bases between them. Germline V gene lookup returns CDR1 SGHTA and CDR2 FQGNSA. CDR3 sequence: CASSPEFAAYGYTF. The CDR3 DNA sequence: TGTGCCAGCAGCCCCGAGTTCGCGGCTTATGGCTACACCTTC.

The J gene is TRBJ1-3, the V gene TRBV14; D gene unclear. Germline values: CDR1 SGHDN, CDR2 FVKESK. The CDR3 covers 13 residues. V lost 4 bases to trimming and J lost 0 bases, with 4 bases between them. CDR3 DNA: TGTGCCAGCAGCCGCGACTCTGGAAACACCATATATTTT. Amino acid sequence: CASSRDSGNTIYF.

Only a few counts were recorded for this clone. This chain connects TRBV3-1 (or the pseudogene TRBV3-2) to TRBJ1-1, with D possibly being TRBD1 (5 bases). CDR3 size: 14 residues. Trimming cost V 0 bases and J 4 bases, with 9 bases left between them. CDR1 is LGHDT, CDR2 YNNKEL, per germline (reference sequence). CDR3 sequence reads: CASSQEFRVTEAFF. CDR3 nucleotide sequence: TGTGCCAGCAGCCAAGAATTCAGGGTCACTGAAGCTTTCTTT.

This sequence joins TRBV4-3 and TRBJ1-2; TRBD1 is a possible D gene (5 bases). This CDR3 comprises 13 residues. Germline V gene data show CDR1 as LGHNA and CDR2 as YSLEER. V gave up 2 bases and J gave up 8 bases, with 12 bases separating them. Written as DNA, the CDR3 is TGCGCCAGCAGCCAATCCAGGGTGGGCGGCTACACCTTC. Its translation: CASSQSRVGGYTF.

The chain's CDR3 is CASSAPGQGVHYGYTF. CDR3 DNA sequence: TGTGCCAGCAGCGCGCCCGGACAGGGGGTGCATTATGGCTACACCTTC. The V call is TRBV5-6, the J call TRBJ1-2, with 10 bases fitting TRBD1. Per the germline V gene, CDR1 is SGHDT and CDR2 is YYEEEE. The CDR3 loop spans 16 amino acids. Trimming at V came to 4 bases and at J to 5 bases, leaving 11 bases not matched to a gene.